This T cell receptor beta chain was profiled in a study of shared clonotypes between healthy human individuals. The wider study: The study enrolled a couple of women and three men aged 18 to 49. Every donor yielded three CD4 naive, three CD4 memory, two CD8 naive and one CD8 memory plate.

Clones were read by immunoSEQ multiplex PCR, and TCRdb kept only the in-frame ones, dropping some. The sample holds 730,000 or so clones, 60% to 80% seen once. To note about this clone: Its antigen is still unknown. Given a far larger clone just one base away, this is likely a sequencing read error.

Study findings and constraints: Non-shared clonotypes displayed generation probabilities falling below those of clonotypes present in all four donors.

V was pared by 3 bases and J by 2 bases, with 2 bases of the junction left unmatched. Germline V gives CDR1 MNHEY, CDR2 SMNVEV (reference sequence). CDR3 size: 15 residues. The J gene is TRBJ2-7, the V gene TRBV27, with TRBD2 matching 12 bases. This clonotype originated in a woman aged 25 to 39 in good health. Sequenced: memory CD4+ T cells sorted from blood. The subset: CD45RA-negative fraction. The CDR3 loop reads CASSFRTSGTYEQYF. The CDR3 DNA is TGTGCCAGCAGTTTCCGGACTAGCGGGACCTACGAGCAGTACTTC.